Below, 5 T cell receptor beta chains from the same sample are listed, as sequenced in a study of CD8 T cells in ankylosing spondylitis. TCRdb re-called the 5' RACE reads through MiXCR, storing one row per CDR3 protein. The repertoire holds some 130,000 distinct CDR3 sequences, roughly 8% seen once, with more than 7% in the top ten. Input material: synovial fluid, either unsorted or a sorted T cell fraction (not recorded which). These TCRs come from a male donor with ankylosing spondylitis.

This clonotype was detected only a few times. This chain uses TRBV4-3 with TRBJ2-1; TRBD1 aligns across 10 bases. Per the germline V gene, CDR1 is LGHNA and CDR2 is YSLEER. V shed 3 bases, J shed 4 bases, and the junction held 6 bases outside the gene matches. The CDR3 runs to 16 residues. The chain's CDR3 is CASSHGGDRGYNEQFF. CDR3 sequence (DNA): TGCGCCAGCAGCCACGGCGGGGACAGGGGATACAATGAGCAGTTCTTC.

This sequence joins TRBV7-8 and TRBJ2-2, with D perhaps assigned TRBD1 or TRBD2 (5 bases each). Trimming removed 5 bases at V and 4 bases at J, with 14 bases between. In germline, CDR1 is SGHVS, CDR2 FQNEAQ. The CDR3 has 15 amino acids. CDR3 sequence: CASSVRDHPTGELFF. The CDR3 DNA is TGTGCCAGCAGCGTCCGGGACCACCCCACCGGGGAGCTGTTTTTT.

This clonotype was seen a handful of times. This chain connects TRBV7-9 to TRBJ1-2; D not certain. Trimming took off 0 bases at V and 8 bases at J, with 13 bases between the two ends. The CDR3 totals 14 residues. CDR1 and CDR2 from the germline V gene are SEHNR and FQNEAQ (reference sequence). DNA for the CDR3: TGTGCCAGCAGCTTAGCAGGAACATCGGGCGGCTACACCTTC. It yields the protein CASSLAGTSGGYTF.

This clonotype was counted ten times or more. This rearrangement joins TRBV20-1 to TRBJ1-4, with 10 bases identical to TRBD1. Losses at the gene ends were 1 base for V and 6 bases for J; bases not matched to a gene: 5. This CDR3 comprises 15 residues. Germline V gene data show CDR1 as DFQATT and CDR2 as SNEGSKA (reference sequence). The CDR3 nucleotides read TGCAGTGCTAGAGTATTGGGACAGGGGCATGAAAAACTGTTTTTT. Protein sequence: CSARVLGQGHEKLFF.

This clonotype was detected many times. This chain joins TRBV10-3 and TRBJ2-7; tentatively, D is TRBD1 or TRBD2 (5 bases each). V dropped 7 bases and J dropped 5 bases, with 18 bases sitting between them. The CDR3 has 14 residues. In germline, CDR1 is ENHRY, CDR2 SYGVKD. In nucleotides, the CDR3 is TGTGCCATCACCAACCGGGACGGGCCGAACGAGCAGTACTTC. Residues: CAITNRDGPNEQYF.